The sequence of this T cell receptor beta chain was determined in a study of blood T cell repertoires in COVID-19. Germline loops: CDR1 KGHSH, CDR2 LQKENI. This CDR3 spans 18 amino acids. The ends were cut back, 5 bases at V and 5 bases at J, with 24 bases in the middle. Data came from immunoSEQ multiplex PCR; TCRdb stores just in-frame clones and leaves some out. In the table there are over 90,000 clones, more than 85% of which are singletons. The clonotype was recovered from a man younger than 35 with acute or convalescent COVID-19. The chain couples TRBV18 to TRBJ2-2, with D maybe TRBD1 (6 bases). The specimen was peripheral blood. The CDR3, as DNA: TGTGCCAGCTCATCCATACAGGGTTTTCTCGAAGGTACCGGGGAGCTGTTTTTT. Residues: CASSSIQGFLEGTGELFF.